Listed below are T cell receptor beta chains from one sample, sequenced in a study of brain T cells in children with intractable seizures. Method: immunoSEQ multiplex PCR; TCRdb's copy keeps in-frame clones and lacks some. The sample has 70,000 to 85,000 clones; more than 75% are singletons. The sequencing used peripheral blood, collected at surgery. The receptors originated from a girl aged 2-10 years with Rasmussen encephalitis and intractable seizures. The CDR3 runs from the conserved cysteine through the conserved F or W. D genes are given only for firm matches. Some rows mark clone size as missing; the rest say once, few, many or name a class of expanded clone.

>.|TRBD1|TRBJ1-2|TRBV19
CASIASNRDRYGYTF
TGTGCCAGTATCGCCTCAAACCGGGACAGATATGGCTACACCTTC
>.|TRBD2|TRBJ2-1|TRBV6-6
CASSPRTSGSPYNEQFF
TGTGCCAGCAGTCCTCGGACTAGCGGGAGCCCCTACAATGAGCAGTTCTTC
>.|.|TRBJ2-2|TRBV5-6
CASSLEARAYTGELFF
TGTGCCAGCAGCTTGGAGGCCAGGGCCTATACCGGGGAGCTGTTTTTT
>.|.|TRBJ1-1|TRBV9
CASSVGTDTEAFF
TGTGCCAGCAGCGTAGGGACAGACACTGAAGCTTTCTTT
>.|.|TRBJ2-7|TRBV21-1
CASSKGCFKASGSSPYEQYF
TGTGCCAGCAGCAAAGGATGTTTTAAGGCTAGCGGGAGTTCGCCCTACGAGCAGTACTTC
>.|.|TRBJ1-2|TRBV27
CASRDPYYGYTF
TGTGCCAGCAGAGACCCGTACTATGGCTACACCTTC
>.|TRBD2|TRBJ2-7|TRBV6-6
CASSGRSSYEQYF
TGTGCCAGCAGCGGGAGGAGCTCCTACGAGCAGTACTTC
>.|.|TRBJ2-7|TRBV6-5
CASSRGGSYEQYF
TGTGCCAGCAGCAGGGGGGGAAGCTACGAGCAGTACTTC
>.|.|TRBJ2-2|TRBV27
CASSPKGDTGELFF
TGTGCCAGCAGTCCGAAAGGAGACACCGGGGAGCTGTTTTTT
>few|.|TRBJ1-1|TRBV14
CASSQPGLDTEAFF
TGTGCCAGCAGCCAGCCAGGACTGGACACTGAAGCTTTCTTT
>.|.|TRBJ2-5|TRBV7-9
CASSLIGQQETQYF
TGTGCCAGCAGCTTAATTGGCCAGCAAGAGACCCAGTACTTC
>.|.|TRBJ2-5|TRBV7-8
CASSLAWAAGETQYF
TGTGCCAGCAGCTTAGCGTGGGCAGCTGGGGAGACCCAGTACTTC
>.|.|TRBJ2-2|TRBV14
CASSPRRGMGSGELFF
TGTGCCAGCAGCCCGCGGAGGGGAATGGGGAGCGGGGAGCTGTTTTTT
>.|TRBD2|TRBJ2-3|TRBV9
CASSVVGGRVTDTQYF
TGTGCCAGCAGCGTAGTCGGCGGGAGGGTGACAGATACGCAGTATTTT
>.|.|TRBJ1-1|TRBV15
CATSHSVRAARDEAFF
TGTGCCACCAGTCATTCGGTCAGGGCTGCGAGGGATGAAGCTTTCTTT
>once|TRBD1|TRBJ2-1|TRBV4-1
CASSLQGVLESWDNEQFF
TGCGCCAGCAGCCTCCAGGGGGTACTAGAATCTTGGGACAATGAGCAGTTCTTC
>.|.|TRBJ1-1|TRBV6-5
CASSLRGGTEAFF
TGTGCCAGCAGCTTACGCGGGGGCACTGAAGCTTTCTTT
>few|TRBD1|TRBJ1-1|TRBV5-1
CASSQGQENTEAFF
TGCGCCAGCAGCCAAGGACAGGAGAACACTGAAGCTTTCTTT
>.|.|TRBJ1-1|TRBV5-4
CASSLELINTEAFF
TGTGCCAGCAGCTTGGAGTTGATCAACACTGAAGCTTTCTTT
>.|.|TRBJ2-7|TRBV18
CASSATDSSEQYF
TGTGCCAGCTCAGCGACGGACAGTTCCGAGCAGTACTTC
>.|.|TRBJ2-5|TRBV20-1
CSARAGETQYF
TGCAGTGCTAGAGCGGGGGAGACCCAGTACTTC
>once|.|TRBJ1-1|TRBV11-1
CASSLWDGAEAFF
TGTGCCAGCAGCTTATGGGATGGAGCCGAAGCTTTCTTT
>once|TRBD1|TRBJ1-1|TRBV7-8
CASSWGQNGEAFF
TGTGCCAGCAGCTGGGGACAGAATGGTGAAGCTTTCTTT
>.|.|TRBJ2-7|TRBV20-1
CSASLSGLYEQYF
TGCAGTGCTAGTCTATCGGGACTTTACGAGCAGTACTTC
>.|.|TRBJ1-5|TRBV28
CASRDTTEKRQHF
TGTGCCAGCAGGGATACGACAGAGAAGCGCCAGCATTTT
>.|.|TRBJ2-1|TRBV18
CASSPVGVISNEQFF
TGTGCCAGCTCACCAGTCGGGGTGATAAGCAATGAGCAGTTCTTC
>.|TRBD2|TRBJ2-7|TRBV9
CASSVGAGGLYEQYF
TGTGCCAGCAGCGTAGGGGCGGGAGGGCTCTACGAGCAGTACTTC
>.|.|TRBJ1-2|TRBV2
CASSVGSVPNYGYTF
TGTGCCAGCAGTGTAGGATCCGTACCTAACTATGGCTACACCTTC
>.|.|TRBJ1-1|TRBV7-9
CASSSPGLDFF
TGTGCCAGCAGCTCTCCGGGGCTCGATTTCTTT
>.|TRBD2|TRBJ2-6|TRBV9
CASSAASGLASGANVLTF
TGTGCCAGCAGCGCAGCTAGCGGGCTTGCCTCTGGGGCCAACGTCCTGACTTTC
>.|.|TRBJ2-3|TRBV5-1
CASSLTGSISSTDTQYF
TGCGCCAGCAGCTTGACGGGATCAATCTCTAGCACAGATACGCAGTATTTT
>once|.|TRBJ1-6|TRBV2
CASSPDSGSPLHF
TGTGCCAGCAGTCCAGACTCGGGGTCACCCCTCCACTTT
>.|.|TRBJ1-2|TRBV7-3
CASLYGYTF
TGTGCCAGCCTGTATGGCTACACCTTC
>once|.|TRBJ2-7|TRBV9
CASSVRGESRYEQYF
TGTGCCAGCAGCGTGAGGGGAGAGAGCCGCTACGAGCAGTACTTC
>.|.|TRBJ2-7|TRBV11-2
CASSLAVALYEQYF
TGTGCCAGCAGCTTAGCAGTAGCCCTCTACGAGCAGTACTTC
>.|TRBD1|TRBJ2-1|TRBV2
CASIARPGQGYNEQFF
TGTGCCAGCATAGCCCGACCTGGACAGGGTTACAATGAGCAGTTCTTC
>once|TRBD2|TRBJ2-6|TRBV9
CASSVARLAGPSGANVLTF
TGTGCCAGCAGCGTAGCTCGGCTAGCGGGACCCTCTGGGGCCAACGTCCTGACTTTC
>few|TRBD1|TRBJ2-7|TRBV5-5
CASSFQGASPPFYEQYF
TGTGCCAGCAGCTTTCAGGGGGCCAGTCCCCCGTTTTACGAGCAGTACTTC
>.|TRBD2|TRBJ2-2|TRBV18
CASSPFRLAGVGTGELFF
TGTGCCAGCTCACCATTTCGTCTAGCGGGAGTAGGCACCGGGGAGCTGTTTTTT
>.|.|TRBJ2-7|TRBV9
CASSPATTGYEQYF
TGTGCCAGCAGCCCAGCAACGACAGGCTACGAGCAGTACTTC
>once|.|TRBJ1-1|TRBV10-1
CASSADRSTEAFF
TGCGCCAGCAGCGCCGACAGGAGCACTGAAGCTTTCTTT
>.|.|TRBJ2-6|TRBV19
CASSTGAGANVLTF
TGTGCCAGTAGTACAGGGGCTGGGGCCAACGTCCTGACTTTC
>.|.|TRBJ1-6|TRBV11-2
CASSPRGAGSYNSPLHF
TGTGCCAGCAGCCCCCGCGGGGCAGGCTCCTATAATTCACCCCTCCACTTT
>.|TRBD1|TRBJ1-5|TRBV27
CASSPRTGNNQPQHF
TGTGCCAGCAGTCCCCGGACAGGGAACAATCAGCCCCAGCATTTT
>.|.|TRBJ2-7|TRBV18
CASSPGQNEQYF
TGTGCCAGCTCACCCGGACAAAACGAGCAGTACTTC
>.|.|TRBJ2-7|TRBV27
CASSYEQYF
TGTGCCAGCTCCTACGAGCAGTACTTC
>.|.|TRBJ2-7|TRBV18
CASSPPTGYEQYF
TGTGCCAGCTCACCACCAACGGGGTACGAGCAGTACTTC
>.|.|TRBJ1-1|TRBV10-3
CAISEQGPNTEAFF
TGTGCCATCAGTGAGCAGGGTCCGAACACTGAAGCTTTCTTT
>.|.|TRBJ1-1|TRBV11-2
CASSLAENTEAFF
TGTGCCAGCAGCTTAGCCGAGAACACTGAAGCTTTCTTT